The clone carrying this T cell receptor (beta chain) was detected only once. This record comes from a study of blood T cell repertoires in COVID-19. Germline V gene data show CDR1 as MDHEN and CDR2 as SYDVKM. V was trimmed by 9 bases and J by 1 base, leaving 18 bases between them. The CDR3 sequence is 15 residues long. The assay was immunoSEQ multiplex PCR, and TCRdb's table has in-frame clones only and misses some. Among 40,000 to 50,000 clones listed, approximately 85% were seen once. The V call is TRBV28, the J call TRBJ1-1, with D perhaps TRBD1 (5 bases). Sequencing was done on a sample of peripheral blood. The source is a human donor in a cohort sampled during active COVID-19. CDR3 DNA: TGTGCCAGTTTTTCACCCGGCGGGGGGAACACTGAAGCTTTCTTT. Amino acid sequence: CASFSPGGGNTEAFF.